This T cell receptor beta chain was sequenced during a study of cytomegalovirus exposure and HLA in healthy donors. This clone was observed a few times. Its antigen is not identified. V dropped 5 bases and J dropped 7; count of bases not matched to a gene: 5. The CDR3 has 13 residues. The germline CDR1 and CDR2 sequences are SEHNR and FQNEAQ (reference sequence). Notes on the study in general: Upon later analysis, HLA-associated TCR beta chains proved more clonally expanded than other, equally common chains.

The PCR had 60 Vbeta and 13 Jbeta primers. TCRdb's table, derived via immunoSEQ multiplex PCR, lists solely in-frame clones and lacks some. The sample records around 76,000 clones, about 70% being singletons. The chain is built from TRBV7-9 and TRBJ1-1; TRBD1 agrees at 9 bases. Sequenced material: PBMCs. The TCR sequence derives from a woman in her 50s in good health and CMV-seropositive. The CDR3 DNA sequence: TGTGCCAGCAGCGAGGGACAGGGAAATGAAGCTTTCTTT. Translating it yields CASSEGQGNEAFF.